This T cell receptor beta chain was found in a study of cytomegalovirus exposure and HLA in healthy donors. Note on this clone: Its antigen is undetermined.

Use of 60 Vbeta and 13 Jbeta primers characterized the PCR. Measured with immunoSEQ multiplex PCR; TCRdb has only the in-frame clones, and not every one. The table lists under 200,000 clones, with about 6% in the top ten. Study-wide findings and caveats: V- and J-gene trimming of TCR beta was linked (in a later analysis) to a missense DCLRE1C variant. Most CMV-associated TCR beta chains appeared HLA-restricted in a later analysis. According to a later analysis, donors in an Asian-associated ancestry cluster reportedly had fewer N-insertions than the 666-donor mean.

This receptor was obtained from a young man in good health and CMV-seronegative. Sequencing was performed on PBMCs.

CDR3 residues: CSVGDRGNTEAFF. For the CDR3, the DNA is TGCAGCGTTGGGGACAGGGGAAACACTGAAGCTTTCTTT. The V and J genes are TRBV29-1 and TRBJ1-1; TRBD1 aligns across 10 bases. Germline CDR1 and CDR2: SQVTM and ANQGSEA. This CDR3 has 13 amino acids. V shed 4 bases, J shed 2 bases, and the junction held 1 base outside the gene matches.